Given below is one T cell receptor (beta chain) in context. In germline, CDR1 is LNHDA, CDR2 SQIVND (reference sequence). Trimming left V 9 bases short and J 5 bases short, with 16 bases between. CDR3 size: 13 residues. Methods used by the authors: Estimation of nucleated cell counts relied on the amplification of reference gene primers. Here immunoSEQ multiplex PCR was the method, and the copy in TCRdb shows in-frame clones only, minus some. For V, J and clone size, that table is used; D and trimming come from the DNA. The sample has some 150,000 clones, around 80% seen once; the top ten hold 6.5% to 9%. The data derive from a study of blood T cell repertoires in COVID-19. Background on the study: Samples taken during acute and convalescent COVID-19 were collected in the United States, Italy and Spain. Sources were T cells, B-cell-depleted T cells, or PBMCs; the material itself was cDNA or gDNA.

The sequenced material came from peripheral blood. This chain connects TRBV19 to TRBJ2-5, with D tentatively TRBD1 (6 bases). This TCR was recovered from a woman aged 50 to 65 in a cohort sampled during active or convalescent COVID-19. In DNA, the CDR3 is TGTGCCAGCTCGACAGGACTGAGGGAGACCCAGTACTTC. This encodes CASSTGLRETQYF. The variable domain in full, completed from reference TRBV19 and TRBJ2-5, reads DGGITQSPKYLFRKEGQNVTLSCEQNLNHDAMYWYRQDPGQGLRLIYYSQIVNDFQKGDIAEGYSVSREKKESFPLTVTSAQKNPTAFYLCASSTGLRETQYFGPGTRLLVL.